These 23 T cell receptor beta chains came from one sample sequenced in a study of neurological immune-mediated disorders. Time point: longitudinal time-point 1 (baseline). Via MiXCR, TCRdb re-called the 5' RACE reads, giving one row per CDR3 protein. Here the sample spans some 68,000 distinct CDR3 sequences, roughly 15% being singletons. The sequenced material came from PBMCs. These receptors all come from a female donor with HTLV-1-associated myelopathy (HAM/TSP).

This clonotype was picked up many times. The chain carries TRBV20-1 and TRBJ2-1; D might be TRBD2 (7 bases). The CDR3 contains 15 residues. Per germline, CDR1 DFQATT and CDR2 SNEGSKA (reference sequence). V gave up 5 bases and J gave up 5 bases, with 19 bases separating them. The CDR3 DNA reads as TGCAGTGCTGATAGGGGGGGGCACTATGACAATGAGCAGTTCTTC. This codes for CSADRGGHYDNEQFF.

Many counts were recorded for this clonotype. The V and J genes are TRBV2 and TRBJ2-5; 13 positions match TRBD2. Germline CDR1 is SNHLY and CDR2 is FYNNEI. V lost 6 bases and J lost 3; bases outside the gene matches: 10. The CDR3 covers 17 residues. The CDR3 region has the DNA TGTGCCAGCAGCGGTATTGGACTAGCGGGGGCCGAAGAGACCCAGTACTTC. This codes for CASSGIGLAGAEETQYF.

This clonotype was seen repeatedly, ten times or more. The chain couples TRBV4-2 to TRBJ2-7, with TRBD2 matching 13 bases. Germline V CDR1 and CDR2: LGHNA, YNFKEQ. Unmatched junction bases numbered 3, after V lost 3 bases and J lost 4 bases. CDR3 size: 15 residues. The CDR3 is CASSQGTSGAYEQYF. CDR3 DNA sequence: TGTGCCAGCAGCCAGGGGACTAGCGGGGCTTACGAGCAGTACTTC.

This clonotype showed up many times. The genes are TRBV27 and TRBJ2-2; no reliable D call. CDR3 length: 13 amino acids. The V gene's germline CDR1 is MNHEY and CDR2 SMNVEV (reference sequence). The V end was cut by 2 bases, the J end by 4 bases, with 5 bases between. DNA of the CDR3: TGTGCCAGCAGTTTAGGGATCACCGGGGAGCTGTTTTTT. This translates into CASSLGITGELFF.

This clonotype was picked up many times. V gene TRBV7-2 combines with J gene TRBJ2-3; no firm D call. The CDR3 spans 13 residues. The V end was cut by 5 bases, the J end by 3 bases, with 9 bases between. The germline CDR1 and CDR2 sequences are SGHTA and FQGNSA. The chain's CDR3 is CASSRRLTDTQYF. The CDR3 nucleotides read TGTGCCAGCAGCCGACGGCTAACAGATACGCAGTATTTT.

A few counts support this clonotype. The chain is built from TRBV14 and TRBJ2-7; D possibly corresponds to TRBD2 (5 bases). V shed 1 base and J shed 1 base, with 8 bases lying between them. Germline lookup yields CDR1 SGHDN and CDR2 FVKESK. This CDR3 region has 14 residues. The CDR3 loop is CASSQVRGSYEQYF. In nucleotides, the CDR3 is TGTGCCAGCAGCCAAGTCCGCGGGTCCTACGAGCAGTACTTC.

At least ten counts were recorded for this clonotype. The genes are TRBV6-5 and TRBJ2-1; TRBD1 might be the D (5 bases). Germline CDR1 reads MNHEY; CDR2 reads SVGAGI. There are 13 residues in the CDR3. V lost 2 bases and J lost 4, with 6 bases in between. The CDR3 is CASSYPGYNEQFF. CDR3 in DNA: TGTGCCAGCAGTTACCCAGGGTACAATGAGCAGTTCTTC.

This clonotype came up many times. V is TRBV5-1 and J is TRBJ1-1, with 7 positions matching TRBD1. Trimming took 0 bases from V and 0 from J; bases not matched to a gene: 11. Germline-derived CDR1 and CDR2 are SGHRS and YFSETQ. The CDR3 length is 18 residues. CDR3 residues: CASSLGGRGTPMNTEAFF. The CDR3 DNA follows: TGCGCCAGCAGCTTGGGAGGCAGGGGGACTCCAATGAACACTGAAGCTTTCTTT.

This clonotype qualifies as medium-sized. V and J are TRBV5-1 and TRBJ1-2; 7 bases line up with TRBD1. CDR3 length: 12 amino acids. J gave up 5 bases and V 9 bases, and 7 bases lay outside the gene matches. Per the germline V gene, CDR1 is SGHRS and CDR2 is YFSETQ. CDR3 loop: CANPTGKYGYTF. Written as DNA, the CDR3 is TGCGCCAACCCGACAGGGAAGTATGGCTACACCTTC. The full variable domain, in which reference TRBV5-1 and TRBJ1-2 provide the parts outside the CDR3, is KAGVTQTPRYLIKTRGQQVTLSCSPISGHRSVSWYQQTPGQGLQFLFEYFSETQRNKGNFPGRFSGRQFSNSRSEMNVSTLELGDSALYLCANPTGKYGYTFGSGTRLTVV.

In its sample, this clonotype was seen many times. The chain links TRBV27 to TRBJ2-5, with TRBD1 as a possible D gene (6 bases). The V end was cut by 5 bases, the J end by 5 bases, with 18 bases between. CDR1 and CDR2 (germline): MNHEY, SMNVEV (reference sequence). The CDR3 extends over 15 amino acids. CDR3 in amino acids: CASSPQGPEVETQYF. The CDR3 DNA sequence: TGTGCCAGCAGTCCCCAGGGGCCAGAGGTGGAGACCCAGTACTTC.

Concerning this clonotype itself: One base away lies a much larger clone, so this may be a sequencing read error. The chain combines TRBV5-1 with TRBJ1-3; D not resolved. The germline V gene encodes CDR1 SGHRS and CDR2 YFSETQ. Trimming left V 0 bases short and J 5 bases short, with 15 bases between. This CDR3 has 16 amino acids. CDR3 coding DNA: TGCGCCAGCAGCTTGGACCTGGCGGGATCTAGAAACACCATATATTTT. This gives the protein CASSLDLAGSRNTIYF.

V usage is TRBV6-5 and J usage is TRBJ1-6; D gene uncertain. Trimming pared 2 bases from V and 6 bases from J, leaving 5 bases between. CDR1 is MNHEY and CDR2 is SVGAGI in the germline V gene. CDR3 size: 13 residues. The CDR3 DNA is TGTGCCAGCAGTTACGAAATTAATTCACCCCTCCACTTT. Translation gives CASSYEINSPLHF.

This clonotype was found many times. The chain employs TRBV27 and TRBJ2-2; 8 bases line up with TRBD1. V trimming: 6 bases; J trimming: 5 bases; junction bases outside the gene matches: 11. CDR3 size: 16 residues. CDR1 and CDR2 (germline): MNHEY, SMNVEV (reference sequence). CDR3 DNA sequence: TGTGCCAGCAGGAGGGGACAGGACAAGGGGACCGGGGAGCTGTTTTTT. Encoded protein: CASRRGQDKGTGELFF.

This clonotype occurred many times. V usage is TRBV7-9 and J usage is TRBJ1-1; D ambiguous. Trimming left V 3 bases short and J 5 bases short, with 10 bases between. There are 13 residues in the CDR3. CDR1 and CDR2 from the germline V gene are SEHNR and FQNEAQ (reference sequence). The DNA of the CDR3 is TGTGCCAGCAGCTTGAAGGCTGAGACTGAAGCTTTCTTT. Amino acid sequence: CASSLKAETEAFF.

This clonotype was seen a handful of times. This chain links TRBV12-3 or TRBV12-4 with TRBJ1-1; D is ambiguous. The V gene lost 6 bases and the J gene lost 0 bases, with 23 bases spanning the gap. The CDR3 spans 18 residues. The CDR3 coding sequence is TGTGCCAGCAGAACCAACACGGGGTTCAACCGCTTGAACACTGAAGCTTTCTTT. This encodes CASRTNTGFNRLNTEAFF.

This clonotype showed up just a few times. CDR3 protein: CSARQGADYNEQFF. For the CDR3, the DNA is TGCAGTGCTAGACAGGGGGCGGACTACAATGAGCAGTTCTTC. V gene TRBV20-1 combines with J gene TRBJ2-1, with TRBD1 matching 8 bases. Germline V gene sequence: CDR1 DFQATT, CDR2 SNEGSKA (reference sequence). V was clipped by 2 bases and J by 3 bases; unmatched bases: 3. The CDR3 consists of 14 residues.

Ten or more counts support this clonotype. The chain combines TRBV28 with TRBJ1-2; 9 nucleotides align to TRBD1. Germline V gives CDR1 MDHEN, CDR2 SYDVKM. Trimming at V came to 1 base and at J to 7 bases, leaving 7 bases not matched to a gene. This CDR3 spans 15 amino acids. The CDR3 is CASSLSGQGFPGYTF. CDR3 DNA: TGTGCCAGCAGTTTATCGGGACAGGGCTTTCCTGGCTACACCTTC.

This clonotype was recorded many times. The chain has TRBV9 and TRBJ2-1; 7 bases match TRBD2. This CDR3 is built from 15 residues. Germline CDR1 and CDR2: SGDLS and YYNGEE. After removal of 2 bases from V and 1 base from J, the junction contained 3 bases not matched to a gene. CDR3 coding DNA: TGTGCCAGCAGCGTTACTAGCGAGTCCTACAATGAGCAGTTCTTC. It codes for CASSVTSESYNEQFF.

This clonotype appeared many times. CDR3 region: CASSSQGQGSEQYF. CDR3 nucleotide sequence: TGTGCCAGCAGCTCCCAGGGACAGGGGTCCGAGCAGTACTTC. The chain employs TRBV7-3 and TRBJ2-7; 10 bases align to TRBD1. The trim removed 4 bases at V and 6 bases at J, leaving 6 bases unmatched. The CDR3 runs to 14 residues. Germline CDR1 is SGHTA and CDR2 is FQGTGA. Looking up the rest from reference TRBV7-3 and TRBJ2-7 gives the full variable domain: GAGVSQTPSNKVTEKGKYVELRCDPISGHTALYWYRQSLGQGPEFLIYFQGTGAADDSGLPNDRFFAVRPEGSVSTLKIQRTERGDSAVYLCASSSQGQGSEQYFGPGTRLTVT.

The rearrangement links TRBV6-2 or TRBV6-3 to TRBJ1-2; D call uncertain. Trimming stripped 2 bases from V and 0 bases from J, with 10 bases between. Germline V lookup: CDR1 MNHEY, CDR2 SVGEGT. CDR3 size: 15 residues. CDR3 sequence reads: CASSYLRQTNYGYTF. DNA of the CDR3: TGTGCCAGCAGTTACCTTCGGCAGACTAACTATGGCTACACCTTC.

At least ten counts were recorded for this clonotype. The chain is built from TRBV27 and TRBJ1-5; 7 bases align to TRBD1. After removal of 6 bases from V and 2 bases from J, the junction contained 7 bases not matched to a gene. From germline, CDR1 is MNHEY and CDR2 SMNVEV (reference sequence). The CDR3 has 15 amino acids. The DNA for the CDR3 is TGTGCCAGCAGGCCCCTGACAGGGCGCAATCAGCCCCAGCATTTT. Amino acids: CASRPLTGRNQPQHF.

The CDR3 region is CASSPLAGGPGETQYF. The DNA for the CDR3 is TGTGCCAGCAGCCCCCTAGCGGGGGGGCCTGGAGAGACCCAGTACTTC. The V call is TRBV11-2, the J call TRBJ2-5, with 12 bases matching TRBD2. The junction had 8 bases not matched to a gene; V was cut back by 5 bases and J by 4 bases. Per germline, CDR1 SGHAT and CDR2 FQNNGV. CDR3 size: 16 residues.

J is TRBJ2-1 and V is TRBV29-1; D possibly corresponds to TRBD2 (5 bases). V gave up 4 bases and J gave up 12 bases, with 22 bases separating them. Germline V CDR1 and CDR2: SQVTM, ANQGSEA. There are 14 residues in the CDR3. DNA of the CDR3: TGCAGCGTTGGGACTGTGCTGGAGGTCGGAGTGCAGTTCTTC. This encodes CSVGTVLEVGVQFF.